The clone carrying this TCR beta chain came up once. Its specificity is unknown. This sample was included in a study of cytomegalovirus exposure and HLA in healthy donors. About the study: Drawn from HLA-typed donors, approximately 85 million unique TCRs were held in an early data release.

General study findings and limits: TCR beta chains numbering more than 150 were designated cytomegalovirus-associated. An analysis done earlier found most TCR beta V segments productive about 90% or about 30% of the time.

This PCR relied on a set of 60 Vbeta primers and 13 Jbeta primers. The method was immunoSEQ multiplex PCR; TCRdb's version includes in-frame clones alone and lacks a portion of them. Of about 210,000 clones in the sample, around 80% are singletons; the top ten hold more than 1.5%. Input material: PBMCs. This clonotype was sampled from a man between 40 and 49 years old in good health and CMV-seropositive.

CDR3 sequence reads: CAWRRTGSNQPQHF. The CDR3 bases are TGTGCCTGGAGACGGACAGGTAGCAATCAGCCCCAGCATTTT. The chain is built from TRBV30 and TRBJ1-5, with TRBD1 identical over 7 bases. From germline, CDR1 is GTSNPN and CDR2 SVGIG (reference sequence). This CDR3 is built from 14 residues. Unmatched junction bases numbered 2, after V lost 3 bases and J lost 0 bases.